This T cell receptor beta chain was found in a study of memory CD4+ T cells and cytomegalovirus serostatus. The overall study: Healthy Belgian adult donors included roughly ten CMV-positive and 24 CMV-negative people.

Findings of the study overall: Suggested: most of the CMV-linked TCR signature lies in CD4+ memory cells.

Single viable CD3+CD4+CD8-CD45RO+ cells were sorted as the memory CD4+ T cells. Donors' CMV status reflects serum IgG against pp150, pp28, p38, p52. This clone has a single count. Its matching antigen is unknown. The CDR3 totals 14 residues. CDR1 is SQVTM and CDR2 is ANQGSEA in the germline V gene. Trimming at V came to 7 bases and at J to 0 bases, leaving 6 bases not matched to a gene. In the authors' workflow: Out-of-frame sequences were removed, leaving 2,204,828 distinct TCRbeta sequences. This table comes from immunoSEQ multiplex PCR, and its TCRdb copy is limited to in-frame clones, with some not included. V and J calls and clone size are those listed in that table; D and trimming were worked out from the DNA. The sample holds under 75,000 clones, about 78% seen once.

This sequence was found in an adult in good health and CMV-seronegative. Some clones in this sample may be carry-over from other donors' samples. The V call is TRBV29-1, the J call TRBJ2-4, with 7 bases identical to TRBD1. Sequencing used memory CD4+ T cells from blood. In nucleotides, the CDR3 is TGCAGCGCCCTAAGGGGGCTAGCCAAAAACATTCAGTACTTC. It is translated as CSALRGLAKNIQYF.